The T cell receptor beta chain described here comes from a study of blood T cell repertoires in COVID-19. Produced via immunoSEQ multiplex PCR; TCRdb's table is partial and in-frame only. The sample has more than 120,000 clones, 87% seen once. V dropped 3 bases and J dropped 3 bases, with 12 bases sitting between them. Germline lookup yields CDR1 LNHNV and CDR2 YYDKDF (reference sequence). The CDR3 is made up of 14 amino acids. The receptor was derived from a woman aged 45-60 years with acute or convalescent COVID-19. The chain links TRBV15 to TRBJ2-7; no clear D. Sequenced: peripheral blood. DNA for the CDR3: TGTGCCACCAGCAGGGGCCTTTGGGTCTACGAGCAGTACTTC. It specifies CATSRGLWVYEQYF.